Listed below are T cell receptor beta chains from one sample, sequenced in a study of CXCR3-negative and CXCR3-positive naive CD8 T cells. Using the 5' RACE reads, TCRdb records one entry per CDR3 protein without DNA. This sample's table has about 89,000 distinct CDR3 sequences. Material for sequencing was naive CXCR3+ CD8+ T cells from blood. Receptor source: a human donor in good health. Some clones in this sample may be carry-over from other donors' samples. Both conserved end residues are part of each CDR3. Fields, in order: V gene, J gene, CDR3 protein.

V: TRBV5-1; J: TRBJ1-1; CDR3: CASSLPAEGTEAFF
V: TRBV29-1; J: TRBJ2-1; CDR3: CSVYLQGGNEQFF
V: TRBV15; J: TRBJ2-1; CDR3: CATSRDEGSSYNEQFF
V: TRBV29-1; J: TRBJ2-7; CDR3: CSVGPAEYEQYF
V: TRBV11-3; J: TRBJ2-4; CDR3: CASSLREGDIQYF
V: TRBV7-9; J: TRBJ1-6; CDR3: CASSLDGPLHF
V: TRBV28; J: TRBJ1-2; CDR3: CASSSNYGYTF
V: TRBV6-5; J: TRBJ2-7; CDR3: CASTIGGEEYF
V: TRBV7-9; J: TRBJ1-1; CDR3: CASSPSSGAEAFF
V: TRBV14; J: TRBJ2-1; CDR3: CASSRVADAEQFF
V: TRBV29-1; J: TRBJ1-1; CDR3: CSVLILGRVRSEAFF
V: TRBV6-2/TRBV6-3; J: TRBJ1-5; CDR3: CASSYLAPTDNQPQHF
V: TRBV12-3/TRBV12-4; J: TRBJ2-1; CDR3: CASSLSSGGFNEQFF
V: TRBV28; J: TRBJ2-7; CDR3: CASSSLGGALYEQYF
V: TRBV19; J: TRBJ2-1; CDR3: CASSIDTGSSYNEQFF
V: TRBV20-1; J: TRBJ2-7; CDR3: CSARPLDYYEQYF
V: TRBV3-1; J: TRBJ2-7; CDR3: CASSQEDGAGGGTYEQYF
V: TRBV29-1; J: TRBJ2-7; CDR3: CSVVKETELYEQYF
V: TRBV20-1; J: TRBJ1-5; CDR3: CSARDPGGQPQHF
V: TRBV7-9; J: TRBJ2-3; CDR3: CASQMGSADTQYF
V: TRBV19; J: TRBJ1-1; CDR3: CATSAGMNTEAFF
V: TRBV4-1; J: TRBJ2-1; CDR3: CASGTSDYNEQFF
V: TRBV5-5; J: TRBJ2-7; CDR3: CASSPPSYEQYF
V: TRBV28; J: TRBJ1-2; CDR3: CASSLAQGFDGYTF
V: TRBV2; J: TRBJ2-7; CDR3: CALLGARGEQYF
V: TRBV4-3; J: TRBJ1-1; CDR3: CASSQDIVPGKRNTEAFF
V: TRBV9; J: TRBJ2-3; CDR3: CASSATGGEIDTQYF
V: TRBV28; J: TRBJ2-5; CDR3: CASSSLSQGETQYF
V: TRBV6-5; J: TRBJ1-1; CDR3: CASSFSQDLNTEAFF
V: TRBV12-3/TRBV12-4; J: TRBJ2-6; CDR3: CASSLGASLSGANVLTF
V: TRBV12-3/TRBV12-4; J: TRBJ1-3; CDR3: CASSTAGGADTIYF
V: TRBV6-5; J: TRBJ1-1; CDR3: CASSFGTGLSTEAFF
V: TRBV28; J: TRBJ1-5; CDR3: CASSLRVELLQPQHF
V: TRBV5-1; J: TRBJ2-1; CDR3: CASSLAAGGIYNEQFF
V: TRBV20-1; J: TRBJ2-3; CDR3: CSAPGTTPTDTQYF
V: TRBV27; J: TRBJ2-5; CDR3: CASSLFSGGETQYF
V: TRBV7-3; J: TRBJ1-1; CDR3: CASSLNLGTEAFF
V: TRBV6-5; J: TRBJ2-7; CDR3: CASSPPGLAVYEQYF
V: TRBV6-4; J: TRBJ2-5; CDR3: CASNDWETQYF
V: TRBV11-2; J: TRBJ2-7; CDR3: CASSFHLQQQHSYEQYF
V: TRBV29-1; J: TRBJ2-7; CDR3: CSVELGPLEQYF
V: TRBV6-2/TRBV6-3; J: TRBJ2-1; CDR3: CASSTHSGYNEQFF
V: TRBV28; J: TRBJ2-7; CDR3: CASLDRGPSSYEQYF
V: TRBV20-1; J: TRBJ2-1; CDR3: CSANRPSGGAEQFF
V: TRBV2; J: TRBJ2-7; CDR3: CAFPGRDSYEQYF
V: TRBV6-2/TRBV6-3; J: TRBJ2-7; CDR3: CASSYSRTSGGPIIGEQYF
V: TRBV3-1; J: TRBJ1-2; CDR3: CASSQVRTGYTF
V: TRBV12-3/TRBV12-4; J: TRBJ1-2; CDR3: CASSFGRDYGYTF
V: TRBV4-3; J: TRBJ2-7; CDR3: CASSSGTGNRYEQYF